What follows are 14 T cell receptor beta chains derived from one specimen sequenced in a study of cytomegalovirus exposure and HLA in healthy donors. Data came from immunoSEQ multiplex PCR; TCRdb stores just in-frame clones and leaves some out. The repertoire holds about 220,000 clones, with around nine tenths as singletons. Sequenced input: PBMCs. The receptors shown here come from a man between 18 and 29 years old in good health and CMV-seronegative.

The chain couples TRBV2 to TRBJ2-5; the match to TRBD1 covers 10 bases. The CDR3 spans 15 residues. V shed 7 bases, J shed 5 bases, and the junction held 10 bases outside the gene matches. Germline-derived CDR1 and CDR2 are SNHLY and FYNNEI. The DNA of the CDR3 is TGTGCCAGCAACCCCCAGACAGGGGGCGAGGAGACCCAGTACTTC. It translates to CASNPQTGGEETQYF.

The chain recombines TRBV5-1 with TRBJ2-5; D remains unclear. V was pared by 0 bases and J by 5 bases, with 11 bases between. Germline loops: CDR1 SGHRS, CDR2 YFSETQ. The CDR3 is 14 residues long. CDR3 in amino acids: CASSLESMRETQYF. The DNA of the CDR3 is TGCGCCAGCAGCTTGGAGTCAATGCGGGAGACCCAGTACTTC.

The gene calls are TRBV6-1 and TRBJ2-1, with TRBD1 matching 7 bases. Trimming took 7 bases from V and 7 from J; bases not matched to a gene: 13. CDR3 length: 15 residues. Germline assignment: CDR1 MNHNS and CDR2 SASEGT. The CDR3 protein is CASIKGQVGTNEQFF. CDR3 coding DNA: TGTGCCAGCATCAAAGGACAGGTCGGCACAAATGAGCAGTTCTTC.

The chain uses TRBV6-5 and TRBJ2-1; 10 bases align to TRBD1. Germline V gene lookup returns CDR1 MNHEY and CDR2 SVGAGI. With 4 bases clipped from V and 7 bases from J, the junction kept 7 bases outside the gene matches. This CDR3 contains 15 residues. The CDR3 bases are TGTGCCAGCAGTTGGGCGGGACAGGGGAAAAATGAGCAGTTCTTC. Protein: CASSWAGQGKNEQFF.

The chain couples TRBV6-6 to TRBJ2-5; 8 positions agree with TRBD1. The CDR3 is made up of 13 amino acids. Unmatched junction bases numbered 5, after V lost 6 bases and J lost 5 bases. CDR1 is MNHNY and CDR2 is SVGAGI in the germline V gene (reference sequence). CDR3 protein: CASRETGVETQYF. The DNA for the CDR3 is TGTGCCAGCAGAGAGACAGGGGTCGAGACCCAGTACTTC.

The DNA for the CDR3 is TGTGCCAGCAGAGGTGGGGGGATGGGCTACACCTTC. It yields the protein CASRGGGMGYTF. V is TRBV6-5 and J is TRBJ1-2; D is perhaps TRBD1 (5 bases). Germline CDR1 MNHEY, CDR2 SVGAGI. The germline V and J ends were trimmed by 6 bases and 8 bases, with 13 bases remaining between them. The CDR3 loop spans 12 amino acids.

The chain is built from TRBV27 and TRBJ1-6, with D possibly being TRBD1 (5 bases). The CDR3 runs 16 residues. Trimming left V 5 bases short and J 6 bases short, with 17 bases between. The germline CDR1 and CDR2 sequences are MNHEY and SMNVEV (reference sequence). The CDR3 nucleotides read TGTGCCAGCAGTCCCCGGGTGGCGGGGGTTAATTCACCCCTCCACTTT. Its translation is CASSPRVAGVNSPLHF.

The V call is TRBV5-1, the J call TRBJ2-1; D is ambiguous. From germline, CDR1 is SGHRS and CDR2 YFSETQ. With 1 base removed from V and 1 base from J, the gap between germline ends came to 9 bases. This CDR3 has 15 amino acids. The CDR3 bases are TGCGCCAGCAGCTTGACGGGTCCTTCCTACAATGAGCAGTTCTTC. Residues: CASSLTGPSYNEQFF.

This clone was counted a few times. V gene TRBV2 combines with J gene TRBJ1-6; D remains ambiguous. Deletions cut 3 bases from V and 9 bases from J, with 12 bases between. CDR3 size: 14 residues. Germline loops: CDR1 SNHLY, CDR2 FYNNEI. The CDR3 nucleotides read TGTGCCAGCAGTGAGGAGGGCTCTGGTTCACCCCTCCACTTT. Its translation: CASSEEGSGSPLHF. The full variable domain, its missing parts supplied by reference TRBV2 and TRBJ1-6, is EPEVTQTPSHQVTQMGQEVILRCVPISNHLYFYWYRQILGQKVEFLVSFYNNEISEKSEIFDDQFSVERPDGSNFTLKIRSTKLEDSAMYFCASSEEGSGSPLHFGNGTRLTVT.

The J gene is TRBJ1-5, the V gene TRBV18; maybe TRBD1 (5 bases). CDR3 length: 14 residues. CDR1 and CDR2 (germline): KGHSH, LQKENI. V lost 1 base and J 4 bases, leaving 8 bases between the germline ends. In DNA, the CDR3 is TGTGCCAGCTCACCACTTCGGGGGAATCAGCCCCAGCATTTT. Residues: CASSPLRGNQPQHF.

The J gene is TRBJ2-5, the V gene TRBV30; TRBD2 is a possible D gene (5 bases). V shed 4 bases and J shed 5 bases, with 8 bases lying between them. Germline assignment: CDR1 GTSNPN and CDR2 SVGIG (reference sequence). This CDR3 is 11 amino acids long. The CDR3 protein is CAWIEGETQYF. CDR3 in DNA: TGTGCCTGGATTGAGGGCGAGACCCAGTACTTC.

J is TRBJ2-7 and V is TRBV7-2; TRBD2 aligns across 8 bases. Germline V CDR1 and CDR2: SGHTA, FQGNSA. V gave up 6 bases and J gave up 0 bases; unmatched junction bases: 7. The CDR3 is 15 residues long. The CDR3 sequence is CASSLGRGDSYEQYF. DNA for the CDR3: TGTGCCAGCAGTTTGGGGCGGGGGGACTCCTACGAGCAGTACTTC.

This clone was seen just once. The rearrangement joins TRBV7-8 to TRBJ2-5; D unclear. Germline V gene sequence: CDR1 SGHVS, CDR2 FQNEAQ. V lost 1 base, J lost 0 bases, and 9 bases lay in between. The CDR3 extends over 15 amino acids. CDR3 nucleotides: TGTGCCAGCAGCTTAGTTGGCCTCTACCAAGAGACCCAGTACTTC. Protein: CASSLVGLYQETQYF.

This clone has more than one count but fewer than ten. This rearrangement joins TRBV6-5 to TRBJ2-7; D uncertain. This CDR3 contains 15 residues. The germline V gene has CDR1 MNHEY and CDR2 SVGAGI. V lost 2 bases to trimming and J lost 0 bases, with 11 bases between them. Here the CDR3 reads CASSYGLLSSYEQYF. The CDR3 DNA follows: TGTGCCAGCAGTTACGGCCTCCTCTCCTCCTACGAGCAGTACTTC.